This T cell receptor (beta chain) was found in a study of cytomegalovirus exposure and HLA in healthy donors. Study-level results: The authors confirmed in vitro that three CMV-associated chains were specific for CMV antigens. The later analysis indicated that the majority of CMV-associated TCR beta chains appeared HLA-restricted. A later analysis reportedly found that, within productive TCRs, an Asian-associated ancestry cluster had fewer N-insertions than the mean observed across the roughly 670 donors.

The CDR3 covers 15 residues. CDR1 and CDR2 (germline): SQVTM, ANQGSEA. V lost 0 bases to trimming and J lost 0 bases, with 10 bases between them. The PCR made use of 60 Vbeta and 13 Jbeta primers. Sequenced by immunoSEQ multiplex PCR; TCRdb stores in-frame clones only, minus some. This table has about 120,000 clones, more than 65% appearing once. Concerning this clone itself: Its antigen is not known.

The rearrangement joins TRBV29-1 to TRBJ2-3; D might be TRBD1 (5 bases). This clonotype was sampled from a man aged 18 to 30 in good health and CMV-seropositive. Source material: PBMCs. DNA for the CDR3: TGCAGCGTTGAAGAGGACATTACTAGCACAGATACGCAGTATTTT. Protein product: CSVEEDITSTDTQYF.